The present T cell receptor beta chain was sequenced within a study of blood T cells in healthy people across ages. Through a sample-barcoded 5' primer and a J-beta primer mix, a second PCR was run for about 6 to 12 cycles. MiXCR was run by TCRdb on the 5' RACE reads, yielding one entry per CDR3 protein. The sample contains more than 1.4 million distinct CDR3 sequences, 35% to 45% of which appear only once. There are 15 residues in the CDR3. Germline CDR1 and CDR2: DFQATT and SNEGSKA (reference sequence). This clonotype was seen a single time. At one of its ends the junction is not consistent with the germline gene, which may arise from a read error.

The chain joins TRBV20-1 to TRBJ2-5; 8 nucleotides match TRBD2. This clonotype was sampled from a woman between 18 and 29 years old in good health. Material: blood. This CDR3 reads CSASPTSGLQEAQYF. In nucleotides, the CDR3 is TGCAGTGCTAGTCCAACTAGCGGATTACAAGAGGCCCAGTACTTC.